These 22 T cell receptor beta chains originate from one sample sequenced in a study of OX40 agonist ivuxolimab in advanced cancers. Some clones are missing from TCRdb's copy, which holds only in-frame ones; the method was immunoSEQ multiplex PCR. The table has roughly 73,000 clones, 84% seen once. The material was CD4+ or CD8+ T cells sorted from blood, obtained in a trial of the OX40 agonist ivuxolimab. Receptors originate from an adult with an advanced solid tumor such as melanoma, head and neck, liver or kidney cancer.

V and J are TRBV19 and TRBJ1-5, with D unclear. V was pared by 7 bases and J by 1 base, with 17 bases between. The CDR3 extends over 16 amino acids. Germline V gene sequence: CDR1 LNHDA, CDR2 SQIVND (reference sequence). The CDR3 bases are TGTGCCAGTACCCTAACGCGTTCCGGAAGCAATCAGCCCCAGCATTTT. Encoded protein: CASTLTRSGSNQPQHF.

This chain joins TRBV28 and TRBJ2-5; 8 bases agree with TRBD2. V was pared by 8 bases and J by 2 bases, with 10 bases of the junction left unmatched. The CDR3 covers 15 residues. The germline V gene encodes CDR1 MDHEN and CDR2 SYDVKM. As DNA, the CDR3 is TGTGCCAGCTGGGGGTTTAGCGGGGCGCAAGAGACCCAGTACTTC. It specifies CASWGFSGAQETQYF.

This clone was detected only a few times. The chain employs TRBV19 and TRBJ1-4; 7 nucleotides agree with TRBD1. The CDR3 has 15 residues. Germline values: CDR1 LNHDA, CDR2 SQIVND (reference sequence). Trimming at V came to 9 bases and at J to 7 bases, leaving 14 bases not matched to a gene. Here the CDR3 DNA reads TGTGCCAGCAAAACCGGACAGGCGGAAAGTGAAAAACTGTTTTTT. Protein sequence: CASKTGQAESEKLFF.

This CDR3 reads CASSTDRGATKQYF. CDR3 nucleotides: TGTGCCAGCAGCACGGACAGGGGGGCTACAAAGCAGTACTTC. The chain links TRBV13 to TRBJ2-7, with 10 bases that match TRBD1. V gave up 5 bases and J gave up 8 bases; unmatched junction bases: 9. Germline CDR1 PRHDT, CDR2 FYEKMQ (reference sequence). The CDR3 has 14 residues.

This clone has ten or more counts. This rearrangement joins TRBV2 to TRBJ1-1; unclear D gene. The CDR3 totals 14 residues. V gave up 3 bases and J gave up 1 base, with 9 bases separating them. Germline CDR1 is SNHLY and CDR2 is FYNNEI. CDR3 coding DNA: TGTGCCAGCAGTGACCCGTGGGAGAACACTGAAGCTTTCTTT. The encoded protein is CASSDPWENTEAFF. The full variable domain, its missing parts supplied by reference TRBV2 and TRBJ1-1, is EPEVTQTPSHQVTQMGQEVILRCVPISNHLYFYWYRQILGQKVEFLVSFYNNEISEKSEIFDDQFSVERPDGSNFTLKIRSTKLEDSAMYFCASSDPWENTEAFFGQGTRLTVV.

The rearrangement links TRBV7-9 to TRBJ2-4; perhaps TRBD2 as D (5 bases). The CDR3 has 13 amino acids. Germline V CDR1 and CDR2: SEHNR, FQNEAQ (reference sequence). Trimming removed 2 bases at V and 5 bases at J, with 7 bases between. CDR3 loop: CASSLSGENIQYF. DNA of the CDR3: TGTGCCAGCAGCTTAAGCGGCGAAAACATTCAGTACTTC.

This clone was counted only a few times. V and J are TRBV7-2 and TRBJ2-3; TRBD1 is a possible D gene (5 bases). CDR3 length: 17 amino acids. The V gene lost 7 bases and the J gene lost 5 bases, with 25 bases spanning the gap. Germline V lookup: CDR1 SGHTA, CDR2 FQGNSA. CDR3 in DNA: TGTGCCAGCACCGAAAATCAACCTTCAGGGTTGGGAGATACGCAGTATTTT. Its translation: CASTENQPSGLGDTQYF.

The chain is built from TRBV2 and TRBJ1-2, with D possibly being TRBD1 (5 bases). The ends were cut back, 7 bases at V and 8 bases at J, with 23 bases in the middle. The CDR3 totals 15 residues. Per germline, CDR1 SNHLY and CDR2 FYNNEI. CDR3: CASKRDGLLGSGYTF. DNA of the CDR3: TGTGCCAGCAAACGGGACGGACTCCTTGGGAGCGGCTACACCTTC.

The chain combines TRBV28 with TRBJ2-2; D possibly corresponds to TRBD2 (6 bases). Germline CDR1 MDHEN, CDR2 SYDVKM. The CDR3 is made up of 12 amino acids. With 3 bases removed from V and 7 bases from J, the gap between germline ends came to 6 bases. The CDR3 sequence is CASSLGGGELFF. The CDR3 DNA is TGTGCCAGCAGTTTGGGGGGCGGGGAGCTGTTTTTT.

The chain carries TRBV15 and TRBJ1-2; D gene ambiguous. CDR3 length: 12 residues. V was clipped by 0 bases and J by 8 bases, with 7 bases between them. Per germline, CDR1 LNHNV and CDR2 YYDKDF (reference sequence). CDR3: CATSRDLGGYTF. The CDR3 DNA sequence: TGTGCCACCAGCAGAGATCTGGGAGGCTACACCTTC. The full variable domain, its missing parts supplied by reference TRBV15 and TRBJ1-2, is DAMVIQNPRYQVTQFGKPVTLSCSQTLNHNVMYWYQQKSSQAPKLLFHYYDKDFNNEADTPDNFQSRRPNTSFCFLDIRSPGLGDTAMYLCATSRDLGGYTFGSGTRLTVV.

The V gene is TRBV5-1, the J gene TRBJ1-3; D is undetermined. Germline V gives CDR1 SGHRS, CDR2 YFSETQ. CDR3 length: 18 amino acids. The V end lost 4 bases, the J end lost 0 bases, and 20 bases lay between the germline ends. The CDR3 DNA reads TGCGCCAGCAGCCCAGCCCCGCAGGCGGTTCTCTCTGGAAACACCATATATTTT. This translates into CASSPAPQAVLSGNTIYF.

The chain has TRBV5-5 and TRBJ1-5; TRBD1 matches 7 bases. Looked up from germline, CDR1 is SGHKS and CDR2 is YYEKEE (reference sequence). V trimming: 0 bases; J trimming: 7 bases; junction bases outside the gene matches: 1. The CDR3 has 13 residues. The CDR3, as DNA: TGTGCCAGCAGCTTGGAACAGGGGCAGCCCCAGCATTTT. Protein sequence: CASSLEQGQPQHF.

In its sample, this clone was seen once. The chain is built from TRBV9 and TRBJ2-1; 8 bases map to TRBD1. Germline CDR1 and CDR2: SGDLS and YYNGEE. V shed 4 bases and J 1 base; nucleotides not matched to a gene: 13. The CDR3 has 18 residues. For the CDR3, the DNA is TGTGCCAGCAGCTCAGGGGGACAGGTGGGTTGGTCCTACAATGAGCAGTTCTTC. This encodes CASSSGGQVGWSYNEQFF. Based on the CDR3 plus reference TRBV9 and TRBJ2-1, the full variable domain is DSGVTQTPKHLITATGQRVTLRCSPRSGDLSVYWYQQSLDQGLQFLIQYYNGEERAKGNILERFSAQQFPDLHSELNLSSLELGDSALYFCASSSGGQVGWSYNEQFFGPGTRLTVL.

The rearrangement links TRBV2 to TRBJ2-1, with TRBD2 matching over 11 bases. CDR3 length: 15 residues. Germline V gene sequence: CDR1 SNHLY, CDR2 FYNNEI. V shed 6 bases, J shed 9 bases, and the junction held 10 bases outside the gene matches. The CDR3 nucleotides read TGTGCCAGCAGCGCCACGACTAGCGGGGTTAGTGAGCAGTTCTTC. It is translated as CASSATTSGVSEQFF. Full variable domain (outside the CDR3, taken from reference TRBV2 and TRBJ2-1): EPEVTQTPSHQVTQMGQEVILRCVPISNHLYFYWYRQILGQKVEFLVSFYNNEISEKSEIFDDQFSVERPDGSNFTLKIRSTKLEDSAMYFCASSATTSGVSEQFFGPGTRLTVL.

The CDR3 nucleotides are TGTGCCAGCACCACAAGCGGGACTCTCTACGAGCAGTACTTC. Translation: CASTTSGTLYEQYF. The V gene is TRBV5-5, the J gene TRBJ2-7; TRBD2 matches at 7 bases. The CDR3 is 14 residues long. J was trimmed by 3 bases and V by 6 bases; bases with no gene match: 9. Per germline, CDR1 SGHKS and CDR2 YYEKEE (reference sequence).

The V call is TRBV11-3, the J call TRBJ2-3; D unresolved. The V end lost 4 bases, the J end lost 0 bases, and 14 bases lay between the germline ends. CDR3 size: 16 residues. The germline CDR1 and CDR2 sequences are SGHNT and YENEEA. This CDR3 reads CASSSPLRGSTDTQYF. The DNA for the CDR3 is TGTGCCAGCAGCTCACCCTTACGAGGAAGCACAGATACGCAGTATTTT.

The CDR3 loop is CASSSQTEPYNEQFF. The CDR3 nucleotides read TGTGCCAGCAGTAGCCAGACAGAACCCTACAATGAGCAGTTCTTC. The chain recombines TRBV27 with TRBJ2-1; a possible D gene is TRBD1 (5 bases). The CDR3 is 15 residues long. The germline V gene has CDR1 MNHEY and CDR2 SMNVEV (reference sequence). Trimming took off 5 bases at V and 2 bases at J, with 13 bases between the two ends.

As DNA, the CDR3 is TGTGCCAGCAGCCCCGGGACAGGTTTTGGAAACACCATATATTTT. Amino acid sequence: CASSPGTGFGNTIYF. The J gene is TRBJ1-3, the V gene TRBV7-2, with TRBD1 matching 8 bases. This CDR3 comprises 15 residues. Unmatched junction bases numbered 6, after V lost 5 bases and J lost 3 bases. Germline assignment: CDR1 SGHTA and CDR2 FQGNSA. Variable domain in full (rest from reference TRBV7-2 and TRBJ1-3): GAGVSQSPSNKVTEKGKDVELRCDPISGHTALYWYRQSLGQGLEFLIYFQGNSAPDKSGLPSDRFSAERTGGSVSTLTIQRTQQEDSAVYLCASSPGTGFGNTIYFGEGSWLTVV.

The CDR3 bases are TGTGCCAGCAGCTTGGTGCAGCAAAATGAGCAGTTCTTC. Its translation: CASSLVQQNEQFF. The V call is TRBV5-4, the J call TRBJ2-1; unclear D gene. V lost 0 bases, J lost 7 bases, and 8 bases lay in between. The CDR3 runs 13 residues. Germline V gene sequence: CDR1 SGHNT, CDR2 YYREEE (reference sequence).

This clone occurred a few times. V is TRBV7-2 and J is TRBJ2-7; unclear D gene. Germline CDR1 SGHTA, CDR2 FQGNSA. The CDR3 has 12 residues. V gave up 2 bases and J gave up 7 bases, with 9 bases separating them. The CDR3 DNA follows: TGTGCCAGCAGCTTATTTATTGGGGAGCAGTACTTC. This codes for CASSLFIGEQYF.

The rearrangement links TRBV4-2 to TRBJ2-3; TRBD2 matches 11 bases. Germline lookup yields CDR1 LGHNA and CDR2 YNFKEQ. The CDR3 has 17 amino acids. Trimming removed 3 bases from V and 0 bases from J; junction bases left unmatched: 5. CDR3 sequence: CASSHGLAGSSTDTQYF. Here the CDR3 DNA reads TGTGCCAGCAGCCACGGACTAGCGGGTTCTAGCACAGATACGCAGTATTTT.

This chain uses TRBV21-1 with TRBJ2-7. TRBV21-1 is given as a pseudogene. The CDR3 totals 15 residues. The CDR3 spells CASSKGRQSHYEQYF. In nucleotides, the CDR3 is TGTGCCAGCAGCAAAGGACGGCAGTCCCACTACGAGCAGTACTTC.